These T cell receptor beta chains were read from a single sample in a study of T-cell reconstitution after alpha-beta-depleted transplantation in children. TCRdb redid the calling of the PCR reads with MiXCR, one entry per CDR3 protein. The sample includes 450,000 to 550,000 distinct CDR3 sequences, 9.5% to 12% of them seen just once. The source material was PBMCs, mostly from graft donor cells, sampled 180 days after TCRalphabeta/CD19-depleted stem cell transplant. These receptors all stem from a female patient aged 2 to 10 who had a stem cell transplant for aplastic anemia, so the T cells may come from the graft donor. CDR3s include the opening cysteine and the closing phenylalanine or tryptophan. The D gene is left open where the match is weak. The size field is filled for only some rows; it gives once, few, many or a size class.

>15|TRBJ1-1|TRBD1|few|TRBV7-2
CASSLDRGRGTEAFF
TGTGCCAGCAGCTTAGACAGGGGGCGGGGGACTGAAGCTTTCTTT
>11|TRBJ1-2|.|.|TRBV28
CASRDPYGYTF
TGTGCCAGCAGGGACCCCTATGGCTACACCTTC
>12|TRBJ2-5|.|.|TRBV7-6
CASSLSEGTQYF
TGTGCCAGCAGCTTAAGTGAAGGGACCCAGTACTTC
>12|TRBJ2-3|.|.|TRBV6-2/TRBV6-3
CASRHVGGGSNF
.
>14|TRBJ2-1|.|few|TRBV6-5
CASRRNPSDNEQFF
TGTGCCAGCAGACGAAACCCTAGCGACAATGAGCAGTTCTTC
>12|TRBJ1-2|.|few|TRBV28
CASTLTGYGYTF
TGTGCCAGCACTCTGACAGGATATGGCTACACCTTC
>15|TRBJ2-1|TRBD2|many|TRBV5-1
CASSRTSGSWYEQFF
TGCGCCAGCAGCCGGACTAGCGGGAGTTGGTATGAGCAGTTCTTC
>19|TRBJ2-1|TRBD2|many|TRBV12-3/TRBV12-4
CASSLALGAGGVSYNEQFF
TGTGCCAGCAGTTTAGCGCTGGGAGCGGGAGGGGTATCCTACAATGAGCAGTTCTTC
>15|TRBJ2-1|.|.|TRBV7-2
CASSPPGQAYNEQFF
TGTGCCAGCAGCCCACCGGGACAAGCTTACAATGAGCAGTTCTTC
>17|TRBJ1-4|.|.|TRBV7-8
CASSLEARMGRNEKLFF
TGTGCCAGCAGCTTAGAGGCCAGGATGGGGCGGAATGAAAAACTGTTTTTT
>15|TRBJ1-2|TRBD1|.|TRBV25-1
CASSGPGQGNYGYTF
TGTGCCAGCAGTGGGCCGGGACAGGGCAACTATGGCTACACCTTC
>15|TRBJ2-3|TRBD2|.|TRBV20-1
CSAPHSGRASDTQYF
TGCAGTGCTCCTCATAGCGGGAGGGCCAGCGATACGCAGTATTTT
>18|TRBJ2-3|TRBD2|.|TRBV11-2
CASSFRPLLAGVADTQYF
TGTGCCAGCAGCTTTCGGCCTTTACTAGCGGGAGTAGCAGATACGCAGTATTTT
>17|TRBJ2-7|.|.|TRBV7-9
CASSGPWPPGSSYEQYF
TGTGCCAGCAGCGGTCCCTGGCCTCCTGGGAGCTCCTACGAGCAGTACTTC
>13|TRBJ1-2|.|.|TRBV5-1
CASSFQGSYGYTF
TGCGCCAGCAGTTTCCAGGGATCCTATGGCTACACCTTC
>13|TRBJ2-2|.|few|TRBV28
CASSFRLGGELFF
TGTGCCAGCAGTTTTCGGCTGGGCGGGGAGCTGTTTTTT
>17|TRBJ1-5|.|few|TRBV7-9
CASSPPTGDYSNQPQHF
TGTGCCAGCAGCCCCCCGACAGGAGATTATAGCAATCAGCCCCAGCATTTT
>14|TRBJ1-1|.|.|TRBV9
CASSAREGTAEAFF
TGTGCCAGCAGTGCTAGGGAGGGTACGGCTGAAGCTTTCTTT
>14|TRBJ2-4|TRBD1|many|TRBV4-1
CASSRDPGQGIQYF
TGCGCCAGCAGCCGTGACCCGGGACAGGGGATTCAGTACTTC
>15|TRBJ1-1|.|few|TRBV20-1
CSARRPGAPNTEAFF
TGCAGTGCTAGACGGCCCGGGGCACCGAACACTGAAGCTTTCTTT
>15|TRBJ2-1|TRBD1|few|TRBV7-2
CASSYRGGAYNEQFF
TGTGCCAGCAGCTACAGGGGTGGGGCCTACAATGAGCAGTTCTTC
>14|TRBJ2-3|.|.|TRBV4-3
CASSRVRSTDTQYF
TGCGCCAGCAGCCGAGTCAGGTCCACAGATACGCAGTATTTT
>15|TRBJ2-3|TRBD2|.|TRBV5-1
CASSSAGGGTDTQYF
TGCGCCAGCAGCTCAGCGGGAGGGGGCACAGATACGCAGTATTTT
>16|TRBJ2-7|TRBD1|.|TRBV5-1
CASSLEGRGPAYEQYF
TGCGCCAGCAGCTTGGAGGGCAGGGGGCCTGCCTACGAGCAGTACTTC
>14|TRBJ2-7|TRBD1|many|TRBV12-3/TRBV12-4
CASSPRDRVHEQYF
TGTGCCAGCAGTCCGAGGGACAGGGTGCACGAGCAGTACTTC
>15|TRBJ2-1|TRBD2|few|TRBV19
CASMFRSGRRNEQFF
TGTGCCAGTATGTTCCGAAGCGGGAGGCGGAATGAGCAGTTCTTC
>16|TRBJ2-3|TRBD1|many|TRBV28
CASSSAGTGDTDTQYF
TGTGCCAGCAGTTCGGCCGGGACAGGGGACACAGATACGCAGTATTTT
>16|TRBJ2-7|TRBD2|few|TRBV27
CASINTRAGGPYEQYF
TGTGCCAGCATCAATACTCGGGCGGGAGGGCCCTACGAGCAGTACTTC
>14|TRBJ1-1|TRBD1|.|TRBV6-1
CASSPWTGGTEAFF
TGTGCCAGCAGTCCCTGGACAGGGGGAACTGAAGCTTTCTTT